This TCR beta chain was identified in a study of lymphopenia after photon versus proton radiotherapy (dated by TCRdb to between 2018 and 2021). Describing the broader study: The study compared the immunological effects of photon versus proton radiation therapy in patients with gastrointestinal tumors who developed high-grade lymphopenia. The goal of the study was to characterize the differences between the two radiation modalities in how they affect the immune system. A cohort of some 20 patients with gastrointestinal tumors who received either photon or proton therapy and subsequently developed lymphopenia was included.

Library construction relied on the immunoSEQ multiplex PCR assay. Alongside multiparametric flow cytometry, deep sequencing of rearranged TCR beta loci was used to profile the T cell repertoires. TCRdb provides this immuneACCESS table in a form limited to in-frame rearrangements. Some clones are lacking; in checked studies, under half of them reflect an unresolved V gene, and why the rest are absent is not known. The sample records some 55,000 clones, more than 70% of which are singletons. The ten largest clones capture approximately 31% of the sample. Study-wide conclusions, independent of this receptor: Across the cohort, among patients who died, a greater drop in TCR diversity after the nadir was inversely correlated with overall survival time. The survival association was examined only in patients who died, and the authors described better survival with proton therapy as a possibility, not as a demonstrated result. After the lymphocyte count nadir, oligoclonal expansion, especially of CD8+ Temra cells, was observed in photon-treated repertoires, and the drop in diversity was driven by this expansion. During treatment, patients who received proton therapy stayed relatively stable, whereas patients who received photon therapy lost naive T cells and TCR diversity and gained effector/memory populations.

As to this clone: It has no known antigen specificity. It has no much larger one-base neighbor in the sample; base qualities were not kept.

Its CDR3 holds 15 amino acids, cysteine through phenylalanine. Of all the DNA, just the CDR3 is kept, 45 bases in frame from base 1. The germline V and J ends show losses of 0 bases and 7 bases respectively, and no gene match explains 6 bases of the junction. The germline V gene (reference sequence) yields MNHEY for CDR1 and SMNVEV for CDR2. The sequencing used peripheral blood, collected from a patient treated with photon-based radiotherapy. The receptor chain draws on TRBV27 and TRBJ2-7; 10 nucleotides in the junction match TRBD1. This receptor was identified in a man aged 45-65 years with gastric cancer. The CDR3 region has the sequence CASSLSRDRGREQYF. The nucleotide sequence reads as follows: TGTGCCAGCAGTTTATCAAGGGACAGGGGTAGGGAGCAGTACTTC.